The 9 T cell receptor beta chains below all came from one sample that was sequenced in a study of T cells in Graves' hyperthyroidism and ophthalmopathy. Amplified TCR beta CDR3 regions derived from RNA transcripts. Initially, a first-round RT-PCR of the TCR CDR3 employed the HTBI primer set. TCRdb re-called the multiplex PCR reads through MiXCR, storing one row per CDR3 protein. The data hold roughly 630,000 distinct CDR3 sequences, with around a sixth observed a single time. The sample consisted of blood. These receptors came from a woman in her 30s with Graves' hyperthyroidism.

This clonotype was detected only a few times. The CDR3 loop is CASSPGLAPGELFF. The CDR3 DNA follows: TGTGCCAGTAGCCCGGGACTAGCGCCCGGGGAGCTGTTTTTT. This chain joins TRBV19 and TRBJ2-2, with TRBD2 matching over 10 bases. Germline-derived CDR1 and CDR2 are LNHDA and SQIVND (reference sequence). This CDR3 spans 14 amino acids. V was clipped by 6 bases and J by 6 bases; unmatched bases: 4.

Comment on this clonotype: This could be a read error, since a much larger clone is one nucleotide away. The chain has TRBV13 and TRBJ2-2; the D call may be TRBD1 or TRBD2 (5 bases each). The germline CDR1 and CDR2 sequences are PRHDT and FYEKMQ (reference sequence). This CDR3 region has 16 residues. V lost 1 base and J 6 bases, leaving 15 bases between the germline ends. The CDR3 nucleotides read TGTGCCAGCAGCTTAGTCCGAGGGGCTAGGGCCGGGGAGCTGTTTTTT. Protein product: CASSLVRGARAGELFF.

This chain connects TRBV19 to TRBJ2-7; tentatively, D is TRBD1 or TRBD2 (5 bases each). This CDR3 contains 13 residues. CDR1 is LNHDA, CDR2 SQIVND, per germline (reference sequence). V was shortened by 3 bases and J by 5 bases, with 11 bases between the two germline ends. CDR3 coding DNA: TGTGCCAGTAGTATTATGAGGGGCCACGAGCAGTACTTC. The encoded protein is CASSIMRGHEQYF.

This clonotype appeared many times. This chain connects TRBV7-6 to TRBJ1-1; D not certain. The germline gives CDR1 SGHVS, CDR2 FNYEAQ. This CDR3 has 13 amino acids. Deletions cut 3 bases from V and 0 bases from J, with 5 bases between. The CDR3 bases are TGTGCCAGCAGCTTCAGACTGAACACTGAAGCTTTCTTT. Its translation is CASSFRLNTEAFF.

Ten or more counts support this clonotype. This rearrangement joins TRBV20-1 to TRBJ2-1; the D is unclear. Per the germline V gene, CDR1 is DFQATT and CDR2 is SNEGSKA (reference sequence). V was pared by 4 bases and J by 0 bases, with 10 bases between. CDR3 length: 14 amino acids. Here the CDR3 reads CSAKWVSSYNEQFF. CDR3 in DNA: TGCAGTGCTAAGTGGGTAAGCTCCTACAATGAGCAGTTCTTC.

In its sample, this clonotype was seen many times. The gene calls are TRBV4-1 and TRBJ2-7; D is uncertain. Germline loops: CDR1 MGHRA, CDR2 YSYEKL. CDR3 length: 15 amino acids. V lost 0 bases and J lost 1, with 10 bases in between. CDR3 in DNA: TGCGCCAGCAGCCAAGATCGGACCGATTCCTACGAGCAGTACTTC. As protein: CASSQDRTDSYEQYF.

In its sample, this clonotype was seen a few times. The genes are TRBV6-5 and TRBJ2-1, with a possible D match to TRBD1 (7 bases). V lost 0 bases, J lost 4 bases, and 13 bases lay in between. The CDR3 contains 16 residues. Germline assignment: CDR1 MNHEY and CDR2 SVGAGI. DNA of the CDR3: TGTGCCAGCAGTTACTCGGGGGGACAGCAATACAATGAGCAGTTCTTC. It translates to CASSYSGGQQYNEQFF.

The genes are TRBV6-5 and TRBJ1-2; 8 bases line up with TRBD1. J was trimmed by 8 bases and V by 4 bases; bases with no gene match: 6. Germline V gene data show CDR1 as MNHEY and CDR2 as SVGAGI. The CDR3 sequence is 13 residues long. This CDR3 reads CASSSRQGKGYTF. DNA for the CDR3: TGTGCCAGCAGTTCCAGACAGGGGAAGGGCTACACCTTC.

The genes are TRBV29-1 and TRBJ2-3, with TRBD2 matching 9 bases. In germline, CDR1 is SQVTM, CDR2 ANQGSEA. CDR3 length: 15 amino acids. The CDR3 sequence: CTRLRKREETDTQYF. The CDR3 bases are TGCACCCGTTTGCGAAAGCGGGAGGAAACAGATACGCAGTATTTT.